This is a list of T cell receptor beta chains from one sample in a study of T cell responses to AZD1222 COVID-19 vaccine. Assay: immunoSEQ multiplex PCR; the TCRdb copy retains only in-frame clones and omits some. Altogether approximately 50,000 clones are present, approximately 86% being singletons, with the ten largest covering around 6.5%. Sequencing was performed on peripheral blood, taken 28 days after the second AZD1222 dose. The origin of the receptors is an adult who received the AZD1222 COVID-19 vaccine. The CDR3 runs from the conserved cysteine through the conserved F or W. D genes are given only for firm matches. Rows may omit the clone size; those that give it use once, few, many or a size class.

length	D	size	V	J	DNA	CDR3
16	TRBD2	.	TRBV7-2	TRBJ2-7	TGTGCCAGCAGCGCCCGACTAGCGGGAGCCACCTACGAGCAGTACTTC	CASSARLAGATYEQYF
13	.	.	TRBV5-8	TRBJ1-6	TGTGCCAGCAGCTTGGAATACAGTTCACCCCTCCACTTT	CASSLEYSSPLHF
15	.	.	TRBV6-5	TRBJ1-4	TGTGCCAGCAGTTACTCGCCGGCAACTAATGAAAAACTGTTTTTT	CASSYSPATNEKLFF
13	.	.	TRBV19	TRBJ2-1	TGTGCCAGTAGCACTAGGCTGGGGAATGAGCAGTTCTTC	CASSTRLGNEQFF
13	.	.	TRBV5-1	TRBJ1-2	TGCGCCAGCAGCTTGCCAGGAGGGGATGGCTACACCTTC	CASSLPGGDGYTF
14	TRBD2	.	TRBV6-5	TRBJ2-2	TGTGCCAGCATGACGGGAGGGGACACCGGGGAGCTGTTTTTT	CASMTGGDTGELFF
13	.	.	TRBV28	TRBJ2-7	TGTGCCAGCAGTTTAACAGGTACCCTGGAGCAGTACTTC	CASSLTGTLEQYF
13	.	.	TRBV2	TRBJ1-1	TGTGCCAGCAGTGAGTGGGGAAGCACTGAAGCTTTCTTT	CASSEWGSTEAFF
14	.	.	TRBV27	TRBJ2-7	TGTGCCAGCAGTACGGACAGAGACTACTACGAGCAGTACTTC	CASSTDRDYYEQYF
16	.	.	TRBV29-1	TRBJ1-2	TGCAGCGTCGAAGGGGGGGCAGGGGATCCTAACTATGGCTACACCTTC	CSVEGGAGDPNYGYTF
15	.	.	TRBV7-6	TRBJ2-1	TGTGCCAGCAGCGAAGGGGCGGGATTTAACGATGAGCAGTTCTTC	CASSEGAGFNDEQFF
14	TRBD1	once	TRBV12-5	TRBJ2-7	TGTGCTAGTGGTTTCGGACAGGGCACCAACGAGCAGTACTTC	CASGFGQGTNEQYF
15	TRBD1	.	TRBV4-2	TRBJ1-1	TGTGCCAGCAGCCATCCTGACAGGGAGAACACTGAAGCTTTCTTT	CASSHPDRENTEAFF
14	.	.	TRBV19	TRBJ1-5	TGTGCCAGTAGTTCTCGAGGGGGCAATCAGCCCCAGCATTTT	CASSSRGGNQPQHF
15	TRBD1	.	TRBV6-5	TRBJ1-6	TGTGCCAGCAGCGGGACCGGGACAGGGGGTTCACCCCTCCACTTT	CASSGTGTGGSPLHF
14	.	.	TRBV5-4	TRBJ2-7	TGTGCCAGCAGCTTGGCCAGGGTGGACTCTGAGCAGTACTTC	CASSLARVDSEQYF
14	.	.	TRBV18	TRBJ1-5	TGTGCCAGCTCACCACCTGAGGGGGTTCAGCCCCAGCATTTT	CASSPPEGVQPQHF
16	.	.	TRBV9	TRBJ2-1	TGTGCCAGCAGCGCCGGATTGGGAGTCGGGCTCAATGAGCAGTTCTTC	CASSAGLGVGLNEQFF
16	.	.	TRBV3-1/TRBV3-2	TRBJ2-7	TGTGCCAGCAGCCAAGATCAAGGCAGGGCCCTAGCTTTGCAGTACTTC	CASSQDQGRALALQYF
17	.	.	TRBV21-1	TRBJ2-7	TGTGCCAGCAGCACCCGTATTCGGGGGCGCAGCTCCTACGAGCAGTACTTC	CASSTRIRGRSSYEQYF
15	.	.	TRBV19	TRBJ2-3	TGTGCCAGTAGTATAGCCAATCTAGAAACAGATACGCAGTATTTT	CASSIANLETDTQYF